This entry features one TCR beta chain sequence. This entry belongs to a study of blood T cell repertoires in COVID-19. Method: immunoSEQ multiplex PCR; TCRdb's copy keeps in-frame clones and lacks some. The sample holds 150,000 to 200,000 clones, approximately 95% seen once. CDR1 and CDR2 from the germline V gene are GTSNPN and SVGIG (reference sequence). This CDR3 is 14 amino acids long. V dropped 1 base and J dropped 2; count of bases not matched to a gene: 3. The origin of this receptor is a woman in her forties or fifties with acute or convalescent COVID-19. This chain uses TRBV30 with TRBJ2-7, with TRBD2 matching over 9 bases. Sequencing was carried out using peripheral blood. CDR3 loop: CAWSEASGTYEQYF. CDR3 nucleotide sequence: TGTGCCTGGAGTGAGGCTAGCGGGACCTACGAGCAGTACTTC.